The 24 T cell receptor beta chains given below trace back to one sample, sequenced in a study of blood T cell repertoires in COVID-19. TCRdb's copy holds only in-frame clones and misses some; the assay was immunoSEQ multiplex PCR. The data hold approximately 300,000 clones, with roughly 85% observed a single time. The specimen sequenced was PBMCs or T cells enriched from blood (not recorded which). These receptors all come from a woman younger than 45 who had been exposed to COVID-19.

This rearrangement joins TRBV27 to TRBJ2-1; D is unclear. The CDR3 runs to 16 residues. In germline, CDR1 is MNHEY, CDR2 SMNVEV (reference sequence). V was cut by 5 bases and J by 2 bases, with 16 bases left in between. Written as DNA, the CDR3 is TGTGCCAGCAGTCCGGTGATGGGCTCTCCCTACAATGAGCAGTTCTTC. This sequence encodes CASSPVMGSPYNEQFF.

The genes are TRBV19 and TRBJ2-7; 7 positions match TRBD1. The CDR3 has 14 amino acids. CDR1 and CDR2 from the germline V gene are LNHDA and SQIVND (reference sequence). With V trimmed by 4 bases and J by 6 bases, 9 bases remained unmatched. The CDR3 DNA follows: TGTGCCAGTAGTACTAAGACAGGGACGGGCGAGCAGTACTTC. This codes for CASSTKTGTGEQYF.

This rearrangement joins TRBV4-1 to TRBJ2-7; 12 bases are shared with TRBD2. J was trimmed by 6 bases and V by 1 base; bases with no gene match: 19. This CDR3 region has 20 residues. Germline V gene lookup returns CDR1 MGHRA and CDR2 YSYEKL. In DNA form, the CDR3 reads TGCGCCAGCAGCCAAGTAGGAGCTAGCGGGGGGGCGAAGCCCATAAGCGAGCAGTACTTC. Its protein is CASSQVGASGGAKPISEQYF.

The V call is TRBV4-1, the J call TRBJ2-5; weak D call: TRBD2 (7 bases). Trimming removed 5 bases from V and 5 bases from J, with 12 bases in between. Germline V CDR1 and CDR2: MGHRA, YSYEKL. The CDR3 covers 13 residues. CDR3 nucleotides: TGCGCCAGCAGCGGGGGGGCCCGGGAGACCCAGTACTTC. As protein: CASSGGARETQYF.

This clone was counted between two and nine times. The V and J genes are TRBV30 and TRBJ2-7; TRBD2 aligns across 12 bases. With 3 bases clipped from V and 4 bases from J, the junction kept 22 bases outside the gene matches. CDR3 length equals 20 residues. Germline CDR1 GTSNPN, CDR2 SVGIG (reference sequence). CDR3 loop: CAWRYKVLGLAGRGAYEQYF. DNA for the CDR3: TGTGCCTGGAGGTATAAAGTCCTAGGACTAGCGGGAAGGGGGGCTTACGAGCAGTACTTC.

The rearrangement links TRBV7-3 to TRBJ2-1; D not resolved. This CDR3 is 14 amino acids long. V shed 1 base and J shed 5 bases, with 9 bases lying between them. Germline V gives CDR1 SGHTA, CDR2 FQGTGA. The CDR3: CASSLRSRHNEQFF. The CDR3 nucleotides read TGTGCCAGCAGCTTAAGGTCTAGGCACAATGAGCAGTTCTTC.

The rearrangement joins TRBV29-1 to TRBJ2-5; 7 bases match TRBD1. This CDR3 region has 13 residues. The germline V gene has CDR1 SQVTM and CDR2 ANQGSEA. J gave up 5 bases and V 2 bases, and 5 bases lay outside the gene matches. CDR3 loop: CSVESGGRETQYF. The CDR3 DNA follows: TGCAGCGTTGAATCAGGGGGTCGGGAGACCCAGTACTTC.

This chain uses TRBV2 with TRBJ2-7; 8 bases agree with TRBD1. The V gene's germline CDR1 is SNHLY and CDR2 FYNNEI. The trim removed 4 bases at V and 8 bases at J, leaving 4 bases unmatched. The CDR3 consists of 12 residues. The CDR3 DNA is TGTGCCAGCAGTGTAGGACAGGGAAAGCAGTACTTC. Translating it yields CASSVGQGKQYF.

The chain carries TRBV9 and TRBJ2-7; 8 bases match TRBD1. CDR1 is SGDLS and CDR2 is YYNGEE in the germline V gene. V dropped 0 bases and J dropped 2; count of bases not matched to a gene: 4. The CDR3 totals 15 residues. CDR3 in DNA: TGTGCCAGCAGCGTAGCTCCGGACAGGGCCTACGAGCAGTACTTC. Translation gives CASSVAPDRAYEQYF.

This clone was seen more than once but under ten times. This chain joins TRBV7-9 and TRBJ1-6; no definite D call. V was trimmed by 5 bases and J by 10 bases, leaving 18 bases between them. The CDR3 runs to 15 residues. Germline CDR1 reads SEHNR; CDR2 reads FQNEAQ (reference sequence). The CDR3 protein is CASSTWVGFGSPLHF. The CDR3 coding sequence is TGTGCCAGCAGCACTTGGGTCGGGTTCGGATCACCCCTCCACTTT.

The gene calls are TRBV7-9 and TRBJ2-7; D unclear. The germline V and J ends were trimmed by 5 bases and 2 bases, with 10 bases remaining between them. The germline V gene has CDR1 SEHNR and CDR2 FQNEAQ (reference sequence). This CDR3 comprises 13 residues. CDR3 in amino acids: CASSHRHAYEQYF. CDR3 coding DNA: TGTGCCAGCAGCCATCGACACGCCTACGAGCAGTACTTC.

This chain links TRBV24-1 with TRBJ1-5; 7 bases align to TRBD1. V lost 7 bases, J lost 6 bases, and 5 bases stayed unmatched. CDR1 KGHDR and CDR2 SFDVKD come from the germline V gene. This CDR3 is built from 13 residues. This CDR3 reads CATSDRVSQPQHF. The DNA of the CDR3 is TGTGCCACCAGCGACAGGGTAAGTCAGCCCCAGCATTTT.

There are a few counts of this clone. The gene calls are TRBV6-1 and TRBJ1-1; TRBD1 matches 9 bases. The CDR3 totals 15 residues. In germline, CDR1 is MNHNS, CDR2 SASEGT. J gave up 5 bases and V 3 bases, and 7 bases lay outside the gene matches. CDR3 amino acids: CASSDPTGGWTEAFF. CDR3 bases: TGTGCCAGCAGTGATCCGACAGGGGGATGGACTGAAGCTTTCTTT.

The chain carries TRBV9 and TRBJ1-2; no clear D. The CDR3 has 14 residues. The V end was cut by 0 bases, the J end by 8 bases, with 14 bases between. In germline, CDR1 is SGDLS, CDR2 YYNGEE. CDR3 DNA: TGTGCCAGCAGCGTAGGAGAGGGTCCCCTGGGCTACACCTTC. Translating it yields CASSVGEGPLGYTF.

The rearrangement joins TRBV9 to TRBJ1-1; 7 bases match TRBD1. This CDR3 contains 14 residues. With V trimmed by 4 bases and J by 1 base, 4 bases remained unmatched. Germline V gene lookup returns CDR1 SGDLS and CDR2 YYNGEE. The CDR3 spells CASSPGGRNTEAFF. The CDR3 nucleotides are TGTGCCAGCAGCCCAGGGGGGAGGAACACTGAAGCTTTCTTT.

The chain recombines TRBV11-2 with TRBJ1-2, with no clear D. The CDR3 is 13 amino acids. CDR1 is SGHAT, CDR2 FQNNGV, per germline. V lost 5 bases and J lost 6, with 13 bases in between. The CDR3 DNA reads as TGTGCCAGCAGCGGTCGAGGGTACGATGGCTACACCTTC. It translates to CASSGRGYDGYTF.

The rearrangement uses TRBV25-1 and TRBJ2-7; 7 nucleotides align to TRBD1. The CDR3 has 15 amino acids. The V gene's germline CDR1 is MGHDK and CDR2 SYGVNS. V gave up 0 bases and J gave up 4 bases; unmatched junction bases: 6. The CDR3 region is CASSEYSRGQYEQYF. The CDR3 nucleotides read TGTGCCAGCAGTGAATACTCGAGGGGGCAGTACGAGCAGTACTTC.

This rearrangement joins TRBV24-1 to TRBJ2-1, with 10 bases that match TRBD2. The CDR3 spans 15 residues. V lost 4 bases and J lost 4; bases outside the gene matches: 3. The V gene's germline CDR1 is KGHDR and CDR2 SFDVKD. CDR3: CATSERTSGYNEQFF. DNA for the CDR3: TGTGCCACCAGTGAGAGGACTAGCGGATACAATGAGCAGTTCTTC.

The table lists this clone with a few counts. The chain recombines TRBV28 with TRBJ1-5; 10 bases match TRBD1. The J segment lost 1 base and the V segment lost 6 bases, leaving 9 bases of the junction unmatched. The germline V gene has CDR1 MDHEN and CDR2 SYDVKM. The CDR3 is 17 amino acids. As DNA, the CDR3 is TGTGCCAGCAGCCCGACAGGGGGCGCTTCCAGCAATCAGCCCCAGCATTTT. Protein product: CASSPTGGASSNQPQHF.

J is TRBJ1-2 and V is TRBV28, with a possible D match to TRBD1 (6 bases). The V end was cut by 10 bases, the J end by 5 bases, with 29 bases between. CDR3 length equals 17 residues. Germline V gene lookup returns CDR1 MDHEN and CDR2 SYDVKM. This CDR3 reads CATKIQGINWSLYGYTF. CDR3 nucleotides: TGTGCCACGAAAATACAGGGAATTAATTGGTCACTGTATGGCTACACCTTC.

The V call is TRBV5-1, the J call TRBJ2-1, with no clear D. The germline V gene encodes CDR1 SGHRS and CDR2 YFSETQ. Trimming took 6 bases from V and 3 from J, leaving 16 bases between them. The CDR3 spans 15 residues. CDR3 sequence (DNA): TGCGCCAGCACCCAGGAAAGTGGATTCTACAATGAGCAGTTCTTC. This sequence encodes CASTQESGFYNEQFF.

In its sample, this clone was seen a few times. The chain couples TRBV4-3 to TRBJ2-1, with 8 bases aligning to TRBD2. The V and J ends lost 8 bases and 2 bases, in that order; junction bases with no gene match: 11. This CDR3 comprises 16 residues. Germline V gives CDR1 LGHNA, CDR2 YSLEER. In DNA, the CDR3 is TGCGCCAGCGGCGTGAGCGGGGGTAAAACCTACAATGAGCAGTTCTTC. Amino acids: CASGVSGGKTYNEQFF.

The CDR3 is CASSLDWRLGDGYTF. CDR3 coding DNA: TGCGCCAGCAGCTTGGATTGGCGGCTCGGGGATGGCTACACCTTC. The rearrangement joins TRBV5-1 to TRBJ1-2; D remains ambiguous. V was trimmed by 0 bases and J by 6 bases, leaving 15 bases between them. CDR1 SGHRS and CDR2 YFSETQ come from the germline V gene. This CDR3 comprises 15 residues.

This chain links TRBV10-3 with TRBJ1-5; D ambiguous. The CDR3 covers 14 residues. Trimming cost V 0 bases and J 7 bases, with 10 bases left between them. Germline-derived CDR1 and CDR2 are ENHRY and SYGVKD. Here the CDR3 DNA reads TGTGCCATCAGTGAGTCCCCCTCCGGGCAGCCCCAGCATTTT. Protein: CAISESPSGQPQHF.